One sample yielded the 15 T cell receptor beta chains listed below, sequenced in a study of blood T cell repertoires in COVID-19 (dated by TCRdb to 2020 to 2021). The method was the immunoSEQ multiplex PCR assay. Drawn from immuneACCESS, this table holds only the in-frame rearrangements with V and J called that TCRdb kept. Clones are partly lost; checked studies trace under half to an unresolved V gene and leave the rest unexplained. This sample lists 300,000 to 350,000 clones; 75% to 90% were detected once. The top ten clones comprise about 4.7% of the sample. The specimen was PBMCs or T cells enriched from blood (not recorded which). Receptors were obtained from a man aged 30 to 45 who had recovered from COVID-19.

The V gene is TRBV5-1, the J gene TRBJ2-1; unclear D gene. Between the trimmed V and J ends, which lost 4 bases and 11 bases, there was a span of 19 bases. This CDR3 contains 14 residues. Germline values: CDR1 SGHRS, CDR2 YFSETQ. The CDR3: CASSLGDPPFKQFF. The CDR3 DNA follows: TGCGCCAGCAGCCTCGGAGACCCCCCGTTTAAGCAGTTCTTC.

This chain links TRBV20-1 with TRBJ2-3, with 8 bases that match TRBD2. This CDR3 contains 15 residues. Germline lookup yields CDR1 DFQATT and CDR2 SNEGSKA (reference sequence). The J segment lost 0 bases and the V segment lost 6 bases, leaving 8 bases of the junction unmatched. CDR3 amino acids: CSASGAGGSTDTQYF. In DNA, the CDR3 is TGCAGTGCCAGTGGGGCGGGGGGTAGCACAGATACGCAGTATTTT.

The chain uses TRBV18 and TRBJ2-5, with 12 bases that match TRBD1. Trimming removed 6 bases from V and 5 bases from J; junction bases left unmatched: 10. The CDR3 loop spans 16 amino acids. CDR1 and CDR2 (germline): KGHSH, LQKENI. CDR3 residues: CASSFVGQGAFETQYF. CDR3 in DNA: TGTGCCAGCTCTTTCGTGGGACAGGGGGCTTTCGAGACCCAGTACTTC.

CDR3 loop: CASSLIRDRISDNEKLFF. The DNA of the CDR3 is TGTGCCAGCAGCTTAATCCGGGACAGGATATCGGATAATGAAAAACTGTTTTTT. This rearrangement joins TRBV7-6 to TRBJ1-4, with 8 bases lining up with TRBD1. Germline-derived CDR1 and CDR2 are SGHVS and FNYEAQ. J was trimmed by 4 bases and V by 2 bases; bases with no gene match: 12. This CDR3 region has 18 residues.

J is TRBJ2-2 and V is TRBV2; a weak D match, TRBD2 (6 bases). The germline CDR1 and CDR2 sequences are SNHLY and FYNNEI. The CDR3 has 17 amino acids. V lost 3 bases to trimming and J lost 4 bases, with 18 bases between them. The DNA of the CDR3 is TGTGCCAGCAGTGATCTTCTTATCGTGGGGGGCACCGGGGAGCTGTTTTTT. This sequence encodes CASSDLLIVGGTGELFF.

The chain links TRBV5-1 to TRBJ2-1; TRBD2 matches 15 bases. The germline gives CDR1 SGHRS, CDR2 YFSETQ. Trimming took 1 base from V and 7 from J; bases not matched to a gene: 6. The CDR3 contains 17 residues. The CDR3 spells CASSLRTSGGAVNEQFF. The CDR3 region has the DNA TGCGCCAGCAGCTTGAGGACTAGCGGGGGGGCCGTGAATGAGCAGTTCTTC. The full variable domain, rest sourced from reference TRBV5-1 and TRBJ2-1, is KAGVTQTPRYLIKTRGQQVTLSCSPISGHRSVSWYQQTPGQGLQFLFEYFSETQRNKGNFPGRFSGRQFSNSRSEMNVSTLELGDSALYLCASSLRTSGGAVNEQFFGPGTRLTVL.

CDR3 sequence: CAWSGGNQETQYF. For the CDR3, the DNA is TGTGCCTGGAGCGGGGGTAACCAAGAGACCCAGTACTTC. The chain joins TRBV30 to TRBJ2-5; weak D call: TRBD2 (6 bases). The germline V and J ends were trimmed by 3 bases and 0 bases, with 8 bases remaining between them. This CDR3 has 13 residues. The germline V gene has CDR1 GTSNPN and CDR2 SVGIG (reference sequence). The complete variable domain, with remaining parts taken from reference TRBV30 and TRBJ2-5, reads SQTIHQWPATLVQPVGSPLSLECTVEGTSNPNLYWYRQAAGRGLQLLFYSVGIGQISSEVPQNLSASRPQDRQFILSSKKLLLSDSGFYLCAWSGGNQETQYFGPGTRLLVL.

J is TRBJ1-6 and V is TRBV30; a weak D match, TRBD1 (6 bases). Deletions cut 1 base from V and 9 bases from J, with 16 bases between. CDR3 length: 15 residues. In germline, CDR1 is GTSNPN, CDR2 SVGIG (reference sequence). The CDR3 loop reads CAWSALGGGGSPLHF. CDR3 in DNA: TGTGCCTGGAGTGCTCTGGGAGGGGGAGGTTCACCCCTCCACTTT.

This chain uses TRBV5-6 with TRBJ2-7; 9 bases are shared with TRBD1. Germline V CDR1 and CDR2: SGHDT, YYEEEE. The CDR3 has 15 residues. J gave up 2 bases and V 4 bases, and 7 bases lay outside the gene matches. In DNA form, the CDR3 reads TGTGCCAGCAGCGGGGTGGGACAGGGAACCTACGAGCAGTACTTC. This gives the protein CASSGVGQGTYEQYF.

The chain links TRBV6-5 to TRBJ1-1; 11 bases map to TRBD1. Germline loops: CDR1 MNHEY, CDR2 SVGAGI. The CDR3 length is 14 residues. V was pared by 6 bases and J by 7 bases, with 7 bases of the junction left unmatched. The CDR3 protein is CASSSRDRGFEAFF. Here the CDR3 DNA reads TGTGCCAGCAGCAGCCGGGACAGGGGGTTTGAAGCTTTCTTT.

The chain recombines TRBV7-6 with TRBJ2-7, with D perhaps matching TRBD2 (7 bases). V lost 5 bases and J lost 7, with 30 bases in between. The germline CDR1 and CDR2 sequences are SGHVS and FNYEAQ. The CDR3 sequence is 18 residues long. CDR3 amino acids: CASSPRPSWEGVVGEQYF. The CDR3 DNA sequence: TGTGCCAGCAGCCCTCGACCCAGCTGGGAGGGGGTAGTAGGAGAGCAGTACTTC.

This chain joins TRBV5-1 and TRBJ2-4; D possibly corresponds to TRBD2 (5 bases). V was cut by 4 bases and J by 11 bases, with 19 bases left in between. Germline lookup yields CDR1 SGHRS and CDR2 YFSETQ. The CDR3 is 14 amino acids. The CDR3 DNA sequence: TGCGCCAGCAGCCCTGGCCCCGGGGAGTCGGTTCAGTACTTC. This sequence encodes CASSPGPGESVQYF. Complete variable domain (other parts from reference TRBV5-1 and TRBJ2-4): KAGVTQTPRYLIKTRGQQVTLSCSPISGHRSVSWYQQTPGQGLQFLFEYFSETQRNKGNFPGRFSGRQFSNSRSEMNVSTLELGDSALYLCASSPGPGESVQYFGAGTRLSVL.

The CDR3 nucleotides read TGTGCCAGCAGCTTAGCGGGCCCCGGATACTCACCCCTCCACTTT. Its protein is CASSLAGPGYSPLHF. The gene calls are TRBV7-9 and TRBJ1-6, with D uncertain. The V end lost 0 bases, the J end lost 10 bases, and 13 bases lay between the germline ends. The CDR3 length is 15 residues. Germline loops: CDR1 SEHNR, CDR2 FQNEAQ (reference sequence).

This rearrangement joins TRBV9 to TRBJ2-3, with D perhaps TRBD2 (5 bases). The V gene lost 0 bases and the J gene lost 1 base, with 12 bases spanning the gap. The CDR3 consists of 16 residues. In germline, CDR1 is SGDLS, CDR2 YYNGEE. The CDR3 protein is CASSVGWRVGTDTQYF. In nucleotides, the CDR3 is TGTGCCAGCAGCGTAGGCTGGCGGGTAGGCACAGATACGCAGTATTTT.

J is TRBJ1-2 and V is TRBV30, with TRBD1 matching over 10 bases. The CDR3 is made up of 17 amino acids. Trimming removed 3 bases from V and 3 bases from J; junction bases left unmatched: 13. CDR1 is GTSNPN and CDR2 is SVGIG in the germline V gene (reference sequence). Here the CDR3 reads CAWRTTGGRPRDYGYTF. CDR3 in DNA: TGTGCCTGGAGGACGACAGGGGGCCGCCCCCGGGACTATGGCTACACCTTC.